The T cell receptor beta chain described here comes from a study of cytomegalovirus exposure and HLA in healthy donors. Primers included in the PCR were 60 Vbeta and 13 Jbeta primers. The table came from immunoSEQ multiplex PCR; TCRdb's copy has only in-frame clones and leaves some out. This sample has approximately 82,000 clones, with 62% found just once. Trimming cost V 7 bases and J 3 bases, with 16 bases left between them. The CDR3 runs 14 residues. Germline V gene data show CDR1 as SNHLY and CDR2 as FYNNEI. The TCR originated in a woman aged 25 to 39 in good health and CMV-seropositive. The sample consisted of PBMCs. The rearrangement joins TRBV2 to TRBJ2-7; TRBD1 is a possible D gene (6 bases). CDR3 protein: CASTDSWMSYEQYF. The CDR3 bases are TGTGCCAGCACGGACAGCTGGATGAGCTACGAGCAGTACTTC.